Listed below are T cell receptor beta chains from one sample, sequenced in a study of blood T cell repertoires in COVID-19. Clones were sequenced by immunoSEQ multiplex PCR, and TCRdb holds only the in-frame ones, with some missing. The sample lists 59,000 or so clones, 80% to 85% occurring once. Sample: peripheral blood. These TCRs come from a woman at least 80 years old with active or convalescent COVID-19. Both conserved end residues are part of each CDR3. A D gene is named only where the DNA matches it firmly. Only part of the rows carry a size: once, few, many, or a class if the clone is expanded.

>TRBD2|TRBV5-4|TRBJ2-7|-
TGTGCCAGCAGCTTTAAAAATTCGGGAGGCGAGCAGTACTTC
CASSFKNSGGEQYF
>-|TRBV10-3|TRBJ1-2|-
TGTGCCATCAGTGATACTAACTATGGCTACACCTTC
CAISDTNYGYTF
>TRBD2|TRBV6-1|TRBJ2-3|-
TGTGCCAGCAGTGCGGGGGCACTAGCGGAGGCCGGGGGAGATACGCAGTATTTT
CASSAGALAEAGGDTQYF
>-|TRBV7-9|TRBJ1-3|-
TGTGCCAGCAGCAGGGGTACTGGAAACACCATATATTTT
CASSRGTGNTIYF
>-|TRBV5-6|TRBJ2-1|-
TGTGCCAGCAGCCGGGGCGGGACTTACAATGAGCAGTTCTTC
CASSRGGTYNEQFF
>-|TRBV6-4|TRBJ2-3|few
TGTGCCAGCAGCGGTGGACTGCCAGATACGCAGTATTTT
CASSGGLPDTQYF
>TRBD1|TRBV6-5|TRBJ1-6|many
TGTGCCAGCAGTATTGGACAGGCCAATTCACCCCTCCACTTT
CASSIGQANSPLHF
>-|TRBV10-3|TRBJ1-3|-
TGTGCCATCAGTGAAGGGGACACCATATATTTT
CAISEGDTIYF
>-|TRBV5-8|TRBJ1-3|-
TGTGCCAGCAGCTTCGGGGGGACGAGAGGAAACACCATATATTTT
CASSFGGTRGNTIYF
>TRBD1|TRBV11-2|TRBJ1-2|-
TGTGCCAGCAGCTTAGATCGCAACTACAGGGGCCATGGCTACACCTTC
CASSLDRNYRGHGYTF
>TRBD1|TRBV7-2|TRBJ1-5|-
TGTGCCAGCAGCTTACAGGGGGTCGAACCCCAGCATTTT
CASSLQGVEPQHF
>TRBD1|TRBV4-3|TRBJ1-6|-
TGCGCCAGCAGTTACGGACAGGGAAATAATTCACCCCTCCACTTT
CASSYGQGNNSPLHF
>-|TRBV19|TRBJ1-1|-
TGTGCCAGTAGAGGCCAGGGGAACACTGAAGCTTTCTTT
CASRGQGNTEAFF
>TRBD1|TRBV15|TRBJ2-1|-
TGTGCCACCAGCAGCCCGGGACAGGGCTCCCTTATGGGCAATGAGCAGTTCTTC
CATSSPGQGSLMGNEQFF
>-|TRBV10-1|TRBJ2-5|-
TGCGCCAGCAGTGAAGTAGGGGAAGAGACCCAGTACTTC
CASSEVGEETQYF
>-|TRBV5-1|TRBJ2-1|-
TGCGCCAGCAGCTTAGTTCCGAGGAGCTCCTACAATGAGCAGTTCTTC
CASSLVPRSSYNEQFF
>-|TRBV24-1|TRBJ1-1|few
TGTGCCACCAGTGGTGGACTCAACACTGAAGCTTTCTTT
CATSGGLNTEAFF
>-|TRBV19|TRBJ1-3|-
TGTGCCAGTACCCAGCCCTTACAGGACTCTGGAAACACCATATATTTT
CASTQPLQDSGNTIYF
>-|TRBV18|TRBJ1-1|-
TGTGCCAGCTCACCACCGAACGGGGTAGCTGAAGCTTTCTTT
CASSPPNGVAEAFF
>-|TRBV28|TRBJ2-1|-
TGTGCCAGCAGTTTACCCGTTGGTGGCAGGGGGGCCCGCAATGAGCAGTTCTTC
CASSLPVGGRGARNEQFF
>-|TRBV20-1|TRBJ2-1|-
TGCAGTGCTAGTGTAGCTCTTGAGCAGTTCTTC
CSASVALEQFF
>TRBD1|TRBV27|TRBJ1-2|few
TGTGCCAGCAGATTCCGGGACAGTAACTATGGCTACACCTTC
CASRFRDSNYGYTF
>TRBD1|TRBV19|TRBJ1-5|-
TGTGCCAGTAGTATAGATAACGACAGGGGTTATAGCAATCAGCCCCAGCATTTT
CASSIDNDRGYSNQPQHF
>-|TRBV6-5|TRBJ1-5|few
TGTGCCAGCCTACTAGTCCTGGGCGGTCAGCCCCAGCATTTT
CASLLVLGGQPQHF
>-|TRBV11-1|TRBJ2-7|few
TGTGCCAGCAGCTCCGGGGGTCGCTACGAGCAGTACTTC
CASSSGGRYEQYF
>TRBD2|TRBV3-1/TRBV3-2|TRBJ2-3|once
TGTGCCAGCAGCCAAGAAGGTACTAGCGGGGGGGGAGATACGCAGTATTTT
CASSQEGTSGGGDTQYF
>-|TRBV5-8|TRBJ2-1|-
TGTGCCAGCAGCTTTTTCGGGGGTGAGCAGTTCTTC
CASSFFGGEQFF
>TRBD1|TRBV6-5|TRBJ1-2|-
TGTGCCAGCAGTTACCAAGACAGGGTCAATGGCTACACCTTC
CASSYQDRVNGYTF
>TRBD2|TRBV7-9|TRBJ2-1|-
TGTGCCAGCAGCTTAAAAACTAGCGGGGGGGCCGCGCAGTTCTTC
CASSLKTSGGAAQFF
>TRBD2|TRBV19|TRBJ2-3|-
TGTGCCAGTAGTCAGGGGACTAGCGGGGGAAGGGATACGCAGTATTTT
CASSQGTSGGRDTQYF
>-|TRBV7-2|TRBJ1-3|-
TGTGCCAGCAGCTTGCTCACGAGGGGGAACGCTGGAAACACCATATATTTT
CASSLLTRGNAGNTIYF
>-|TRBV18|TRBJ2-3|-
TGTGCCAGCTCAACCACTAGCTCTAGCACAGATACGCAGTATTTT
CASSTTSSSTDTQYF
>-|TRBV6-5|TRBJ1-2|-
TGTGCCAGCAGTTACTCAGGGCGGGGGAACGGCTACACCTTC
CASSYSGRGNGYTF
>-|TRBV6-1|TRBJ1-5|-
TGTGCCAGCAGTGAAGGGTCAGCGATTAATCAGCCCCAGCATTTT
CASSEGSAINQPQHF
>-|TRBV10-2|TRBJ1-2|-
TGCGCCAGCAGTGAGCTACGTGCTACTTATGGCTACACCTTC
CASSELRATYGYTF
>TRBD1|TRBV19|TRBJ1-2|-
TGTGCCAGTAGTATGGGGACAGTCTCGTATGGCTACACCTTC
CASSMGTVSYGYTF
>-|TRBV9|TRBJ1-5|-
TGTGCCAGCAGCGTAGGGACAGCAAATCAGCCCCAGCATTTT
CASSVGTANQPQHF
>-|TRBV2|TRBJ1-2|-
TGTGCCAGCAGCCGGGGGGTCGGCTATGGCTACACCTTC
CASSRGVGYGYTF
>TRBD1|TRBV15|TRBJ2-1|-
TGTGCCACCAGCAGAGACGCGACAGGGTGGAATGAGCAGTTCTTC
CATSRDATGWNEQFF
>-|TRBV28|TRBJ2-5|-
TGTGCCAGCAGTTTAGGGGGCCCTGGACCTAGGGAGACCCAGTACTTC
CASSLGGPGPRETQYF
>TRBD1|TRBV2|TRBJ1-5|-
TGTGCCAGCAGATGGGGACAGGGGGGAAATCAGCCCCAGCATTTT
CASRWGQGGNQPQHF
>-|TRBV6-5|TRBJ2-4|-
TGTGCCAGCAGTTACGCACCGCGGGGTGGTCAAAACATTCAGTACTTC
CASSYAPRGGQNIQYF
>-|TRBV7-3|TRBJ2-3|-
TGTGCCAGCAGCCCTAGCGTTACTAGCACAGATACGCAGTATTTT
CASSPSVTSTDTQYF
>-|TRBV29-1|TRBJ1-4|few
TGCAGCGTCTCTTCACAGGCAAATGAAAAACTGTTTTTT
CSVSSQANEKLFF
>-|TRBV6-5|TRBJ1-2|-
TGTGCCAGCAGCCGGACACTGACTAACTATGGCTACACCTTC
CASSRTLTNYGYTF
>-|TRBV5-1|TRBJ2-1|-
TGCGCCAGCAGCGTTGGGGGCCACAATGAGCAGTTCTTC
CASSVGGHNEQFF
>TRBD1|TRBV9|TRBJ1-6|-
TGTGCCAGCAGCGTTAGGACAGGGAGTGATTCACCCCTCCACTTT
CASSVRTGSDSPLHF
>TRBD2|TRBV13|TRBJ2-3|-
TGTGCCAGCAGCTCGCGCGCGGGGGGGGATCCAATAAGGGATACGCAGTATTTT
CASSSRAGGDPIRDTQYF
>TRBD1|TRBV2|TRBJ2-1|-
TGTGCCAGCAGTCTCAACCGGGACAGAGTCTCGTATGAGCAGTTCTTC
CASSLNRDRVSYEQFF
>-|TRBV27|TRBJ1-5|-
TGTGCCAGCAGCCCCGATAGGCGCGCGGTAAAACAGCCCCAGCATTTT
CASSPDRRAVKQPQHF
>-|TRBV19|TRBJ1-1|-
TGTGCCAGTATAAGGGGGGGGGCTAGGACTGAAGCTTTCTTT
CASIRGGARTEAFF
>-|TRBV5-6|TRBJ1-1|-
TGTGCCAGCACCGAGCGACAAAAACAGGCTGAAGCTTTCTTT
CASTERQKQAEAFF
>-|TRBV7-9|TRBJ1-1|few
TGTGCCAGCAGCGAGGAGGGCCGGGTGGGAGAAGCTTTCTTT
CASSEEGRVGEAFF
>TRBD2|TRBV5-4|TRBJ2-1|-
TGTGCCAGCAGCTCCCGGGGAGCGGGGGTAGACAATGAGCAGTTCTTC
CASSSRGAGVDNEQFF
>-|TRBV6-1|TRBJ2-2|-
TGTGCCAGCAGGGAACCGCAGGGGTCGGGCACCGGGGAGCTGTTTTTT
CASREPQGSGTGELFF
>-|TRBV10-3|TRBJ1-2|-
TGTGCCATCAGTGATTCCGGTACGCGGGCTAACTATGGCTACACCTTC
CAISDSGTRANYGYTF